The sequence of this T cell receptor (beta chain) was determined in a study of cytomegalovirus exposure and HLA in healthy donors. Overall study: From HLA-typed donors, an early data release held around 80 million unique TCRs.

The CDR3 is made up of 13 amino acids. Trimming shortened V by 2 bases and J by 2 bases, and 4 bases separated the two germline ends. Germline assignment: CDR1 WSHSY and CDR2 SAAADI. Notes on the study in general: Most TCR sequences were rare, but some public TCRs occurred in many donors. Previous analysis showed most TCR beta V segments were productive about 90% or about 30% of the time. Using the classifier, cytomegalovirus status was reportedly diagnosed with high specificity and sensitivity.

PCR used 60 Vbeta primers and 13 Jbeta primers. The data were produced by immunoSEQ multiplex PCR, yet TCRdb's version contains in-frame clones alone and is incomplete. The top ten hold roughly 6% of the sample, which has fewer than 250,000 clones, 82% seen once. This clone was picked up one time. The antigen is unknown. The V and J genes are TRBV10-2 and TRBJ1-5, with no clear D. Source material: PBMCs. The sequence was collected from a man aged 40-49 years in good health and CMV-seropositive. The CDR3 region has the DNA TGCGCCAGCAGTGAGATCGGCAATCAGCCCCAGCATTTT. Its protein product is CASSEIGNQPQHF.